Listed here are 18 T cell receptor beta chains from one sample, sequenced in a study of T-cell memory formation after mild COVID-19. One entry per CDR3 protein results from TCRdb running MiXCR on the 5' RACE reads. The sample includes 250,000 to 350,000 distinct CDR3 sequences, about 16% of them seen just once. The sequencing sample was made of PBMCs or a T cell subset sorted from them (not recorded which). Receptor source: a man aged 18-30 years who had mild COVID-19 (a few samples of this study predate the infection). Cell type and time point are not known.

This clonotype has only one observation. The chain links TRBV29-1 to TRBJ2-3; 10 bases match TRBD2. The trim removed 2 bases at V and 4 bases at J, leaving 9 bases unmatched. This CDR3 has 16 residues. Germline V CDR1 and CDR2: SQVTM, ANQGSEA. As DNA, the CDR3 is TGCAGCGTTGAACAGCCTAGCGGGGGTGCTTCAGATACGCAGTATTTT. This codes for CSVEQPSGGASDTQYF.

There are a few counts of this clonotype. The gene calls are TRBV7-3 and TRBJ2-2, with D unclear. The CDR3 runs 14 residues. Germline V gene data show CDR1 as SGHTA and CDR2 as FQGTGA. The V end was cut by 0 bases, the J end by 8 bases, with 10 bases between. The CDR3: CASSLTRSVGELFF. The CDR3 DNA sequence: TGTGCCAGCAGCTTAACTAGGTCTGTGGGGGAGCTGTTTTTT.

This clonotype was counted a few times. The chain uses TRBV20-1 and TRBJ1-5; tentatively, D is TRBD1 (6 bases). The CDR3 loop spans 16 amino acids. The ends were cut back, 2 bases at V and 5 bases at J, with 19 bases in the middle. Looked up from germline, CDR1 is DFQATT and CDR2 is SNEGSKA (reference sequence). The CDR3 protein is CSARSRGRDWDQPQHF. CDR3 in DNA: TGCAGTGCTAGATCCAGGGGCAGGGACTGGGATCAGCCCCAGCATTTT.

This clonotype was counted a few times. The chain joins TRBV27 to TRBJ1-1, with D possibly being TRBD1 (5 bases). Between the trimmed V and J ends, which lost 3 bases and 1 base, there was a span of 18 bases. The CDR3 runs to 17 residues. Looked up from germline, CDR1 is MNHEY and CDR2 is SMNVEV (reference sequence). The CDR3 DNA is TGTGCCAGCAGTTTTTTCTCAGGGTTCGGTAAGAACACTGAAGCTTTCTTT. Translation: CASSFFSGFGKNTEAFF.

The V and J genes are TRBV9 and TRBJ1-2; 8 bases align to TRBD1. Losses at the gene ends were 3 bases for V and 7 bases for J; bases not matched to a gene: 14. This CDR3 is built from 16 residues. CDR1 is SGDLS and CDR2 is YYNGEE in the germline V gene. The CDR3 region has the DNA TGTGCCAGCAGCGCGACAGGGGCCCCCTCTGTATCTGGCTACACCTTC. Amino acids: CASSATGAPSVSGYTF.

In this sample, this clonotype turned up a few times. This sequence joins TRBV7-3 and TRBJ2-3; D may match TRBD1 or TRBD2 (7 bases each). V was cut by 5 bases and J by 4 bases, with 16 bases left in between. The CDR3 totals 15 residues. Germline CDR1 SGHTA, CDR2 FQGTGA. The CDR3 reads CASSPQTGRADTQYF. DNA for the CDR3: TGTGCCAGCAGCCCACAGACAGGGAGGGCAGATACGCAGTATTTT. The variable domain in full, completed from reference TRBV7-3 and TRBJ2-3, reads GAGVSQTPSNKVTEKGKYVELRCDPISGHTALYWYRQSLGQGPEFLIYFQGTGAADDSGLPNDRFFAVRPEGSVSTLKIQRTERGDSAVYLCASSPQTGRADTQYFGPGTRLTVL.

The chain has TRBV20-1 and TRBJ2-2; TRBD2 might be the D (7 bases). V lost 3 bases, J lost 4 bases, and 15 bases lay in between. This CDR3 is built from 15 residues. CDR1 is DFQATT and CDR2 is SNEGSKA in the germline V gene (reference sequence). CDR3 protein: CSASLGGPVTGELFF. DNA for the CDR3: TGCAGTGCTAGTCTCGGGGGGCCTGTCACCGGGGAGCTGTTTTTT.

The chain is built from TRBV9 and TRBJ2-2; D uncertain. Germline CDR1 SGDLS, CDR2 YYNGEE. V was pared by 2 bases and J by 7 bases, with 9 bases between. The CDR3 contains 13 residues. The CDR3 DNA sequence: TGTGCCAGCAGCGTGTTACAGAACGGGGAGCTGTTTTTT. This translates into CASSVLQNGELFF.

This chain uses TRBV7-9 with TRBJ1-2; weak D call: TRBD1 (6 bases). V dropped 0 bases and J dropped 2 bases, with 10 bases sitting between them. CDR1 and CDR2 (germline): SEHNR, FQNEAQ (reference sequence). The CDR3 is 15 amino acids. CDR3 DNA sequence: TGTGCCAGCAGCTTAGCTGCGGACAGAAACTATGGCTACACCTTC. It translates to CASSLAADRNYGYTF.

This clonotype has a handful of counts. V usage is TRBV20-1 and J usage is TRBJ2-4, with 8 nucleotides matching TRBD2. Germline-derived CDR1 and CDR2 are DFQATT and SNEGSKA (reference sequence). With V trimmed by 0 bases and J by 7 bases, 5 bases remained unmatched. The CDR3 sequence is 14 residues long. As DNA, the CDR3 is TGCAGTGCTAGAGATCCGGGGGGGCTGAACATTCAGTACTTC. Translating it yields CSARDPGGLNIQYF.

The genes are TRBV6-5 and TRBJ2-3; D perhaps matches TRBD2 (5 bases). This CDR3 contains 15 residues. V was shortened by 4 bases and J by 2 bases, with 13 bases between the two germline ends. Germline V gene data show CDR1 as MNHEY and CDR2 as SVGAGI. In nucleotides, the CDR3 is TGTGCCAGCAGTTCAAGGGCCGGGGTCACAGATACGCAGTATTTT. Translated: CASSSRAGVTDTQYF.

This clonotype turned up a few times. J is TRBJ2-5 and V is TRBV5-1; 8 bases line up with TRBD1. The germline V gene has CDR1 SGHRS and CDR2 YFSETQ. V shed 0 bases, J shed 7 bases, and the junction held 11 bases outside the gene matches. The CDR3 length is 16 residues. The CDR3 coding sequence is TGCGCCAGCAGCTTGGAAGCGGGCCAGGGGGCGGTGACCCAGTACTTC. Amino acid sequence: CASSLEAGQGAVTQYF.

V gene TRBV7-6 combines with J gene TRBJ2-1; TRBD2 matches at 8 bases. The CDR3 totals 16 residues. Trimming cost V 2 bases and J 6 bases; bases outside gene matches: 9. Germline assignment: CDR1 SGHVS and CDR2 FNYEAQ. As DNA, the CDR3 is TGTGCCAGCAGCTTATACATTGGACTAGCATCCAATGAGCAGTTCTTC. This sequence encodes CASSLYIGLASNEQFF.

The chain uses TRBV18 and TRBJ2-7; TRBD1 matches 9 bases. The CDR3 is 14 amino acids. Germline CDR1 reads KGHSH; CDR2 reads LQKENI. The junction had 9 bases not matched to a gene; V was cut back by 6 bases and J by 6 bases. The CDR3 is CASSPRTGVSEQYV. CDR3 sequence (DNA): TGTGCCAGCTCTCCTAGGACAGGGGTAAGCGAGCAGTACGTC.

The chain couples TRBV28 to TRBJ2-7; D unclear. V was pared by 7 bases and J by 2 bases, with 15 bases between. Germline values: CDR1 MDHEN, CDR2 SYDVKM. There are 14 residues in the CDR3. CDR3 loop: CASTPGGTAYEQYV. The CDR3 DNA follows: TGTGCCAGCACCCCTGGTGGCACTGCCTACGAGCAGTACGTC.

In this sample, this clonotype turned up a few times. This rearrangement joins TRBV7-6 to TRBJ2-1; 15 bases are shared with TRBD2. V dropped 4 bases and J dropped 2; count of bases not matched to a gene: 9. The CDR3 is 19 amino acids. Germline V gene data show CDR1 as SGHVS and CDR2 as FNYEAQ. The DNA for the CDR3 is TGTGCCAGCAGCTCTCCCGGGACTAGCGGGGGGAGAACCTACAATGAGCAGTTCTTC. Translated: CASSSPGTSGGRTYNEQFF.

This clonotype was counted between two and nine times. The chain recombines TRBV27 with TRBJ2-1; 8 bases map to TRBD2. CDR1 and CDR2 from the germline V gene are MNHEY and SMNVEV (reference sequence). Losses at the gene ends were 5 bases for V and 3 bases for J; bases not matched to a gene: 6. This CDR3 comprises 15 residues. CDR3 DNA sequence: TGTGCCAGCAGTGAGCCCGGGAGGGTCTACAATGAGCAGTTCTTC. Translating gives CASSEPGRVYNEQFF.

The chain uses TRBV19 and TRBJ2-3, with D unresolved. This CDR3 has 14 residues. V gave up 3 bases and J gave up 2 bases, with 9 bases separating them. Per the germline V gene, CDR1 is LNHDA and CDR2 is SQIVND (reference sequence). For the CDR3, the DNA is TGTGCCAGTAGTATCAGGATGACCACAGATACGCAGTATTTT. Protein product: CASSIRMTTDTQYF. The full variable domain, with the rest looked up from reference TRBV19 and TRBJ2-3, is DGGITQSPKYLFRKEGQNVTLSCEQNLNHDAMYWYRQDPGQGLRLIYYSQIVNDFQKGDIAEGYSVSREKKESFPLTVTSAQKNPTAFYLCASSIRMTTDTQYFGPGTRLTVL.